These 32 T cell receptor beta chains were sequenced from one sample in a study of blood T cell repertoires in COVID-19 (dated by TCRdb to 2020 to 2022). Receptor libraries were prepared by the immunoSEQ multiplex PCR assay. As stored in TCRdb, this immuneACCESS dataset retains in-frame rearrangements with V and J assigned. A fraction of the clones does not appear; measured against another copy, unresolved V genes explain less than half of the discrepancy, and the remainder lacks a known reason. The table for this sample lists around 97,000 clones; around 90% of them were counted only once. Jointly, the top ten make up under 4% of the sample. Specimen: peripheral blood. The receptors originated from a man aged 50 to 60 in a cohort sampled during active COVID-19.

V gene TRBV4-2 combines with J gene TRBJ2-5; 7 bases fit TRBD1. The germline V gene has CDR1 LGHNA and CDR2 YNFKEQ. The CDR3 covers 15 residues. J lost 5 bases, V lost 2 bases, and 8 bases had no gene match. The CDR3 sequence is CASSQREGGWETQYF. The DNA of the CDR3 is TGTGCCAGCAGCCAAAGGGAAGGGGGCTGGGAGACCCAGTACTTC.

Notes on this clone: This clone may be a read error of a much larger clone one base away. Other DNA sequences in this specimen translate into the identical CDR3. The V and J genes are TRBV6-4 and TRBJ2-2, with TRBD2 matching over 11 bases. V lost 4 bases, J lost 4 bases, and 5 bases stayed unmatched. Germline V lookup: CDR1 MRHNA, CDR2 SNTAGT. This CDR3 is 16 amino acids long. The CDR3 protein is CASSALAGGSTGELFF. In nucleotides, the CDR3 is TGTGCCAGCAGTGCGCTAGCGGGGGGTAGCACCGGGGAGCTGTTTTTT.

J is TRBJ2-7 and V is TRBV6-5; unclear D gene. Germline V lookup: CDR1 MNHEY, CDR2 SVGAGI. CDR3 length: 14 residues. The ends were cut back, 7 bases at V and 0 bases at J, with 13 bases in the middle. The CDR3 DNA sequence: TGTGCCAGCATCGCCGACTTGAGCTCCTACGAGCAGTACTTC. It translates to CASIADLSSYEQYF.

The chain is built from TRBV28 and TRBJ1-1; no firm D call. Deletions cut 6 bases from V and 5 bases from J, with 13 bases between. The germline CDR1 and CDR2 sequences are MDHEN and SYDVKM. The CDR3 runs 13 residues. CDR3: CASSSPPGTEAFF. CDR3 sequence (DNA): TGTGCCAGCAGCTCTCCCCCCGGGACTGAAGCTTTCTTT.

The chain is built from TRBV5-1 and TRBJ1-3; 8 bases map to TRBD1. The germline CDR1 and CDR2 sequences are SGHRS and YFSETQ. The J segment lost 1 base and the V segment lost 4 bases, leaving 4 bases of the junction unmatched. CDR3 length: 15 amino acids. CDR3 sequence: CASSRTGGSGNTIYF. For the CDR3, the DNA is TGCGCCAGCAGCCGAACAGGGGGTTCTGGAAACACCATATATTTT. The entire variable domain, with the rest obtained from reference TRBV5-1 and TRBJ1-3, is as follows: KAGVTQTPRYLIKTRGQQVTLSCSPISGHRSVSWYQQTPGQGLQFLFEYFSETQRNKGNFPGRFSGRQFSNSRSEMNVSTLELGDSALYLCASSRTGGSGNTIYFGEGSWLTVV.

V and J are TRBV6-2 or TRBV6-3 and TRBJ2-7; 8 bases are a match to TRBD1. This CDR3 region has 12 residues. The V gene end was trimmed by 0 bases and the J gene end by 12 bases; junction bases not matched to a gene: 4. Germline V gene sequence: CDR1 MNHEY, CDR2 SVGEGT. The CDR3 DNA follows: TGTGCCAGCAGTTACTCTCGGGACAGGTTGTACTTC. Translation: CASSYSRDRLYF.

This chain links TRBV5-1 with TRBJ1-2, with D perhaps matching TRBD1 (6 bases). Trimming removed 3 bases at V and 0 bases at J, with 15 bases between. This CDR3 has 16 residues. Germline V gene sequence: CDR1 SGHRS, CDR2 YFSETQ. The DNA for the CDR3 is TGCGCCAGCAGCTCGGGAGGGGGAGCCACTAACTATGGCTACACCTTC. The encoded protein is CASSSGGGATNYGYTF.

The chain employs TRBV5-5 and TRBJ1-1; D gene uncertain. This CDR3 has 14 amino acids. Germline assignment: CDR1 SGHKS and CDR2 YYEKEE (reference sequence). Trimming pared 0 bases from V and 6 bases from J, leaving 12 bases between. The CDR3 region is CASSLDGAGSEAFF. CDR3 coding DNA: TGTGCCAGCAGCTTGGATGGCGCGGGGTCTGAAGCTTTCTTT.

This clone came up a few times. This chain joins TRBV13 and TRBJ2-3; TRBD2 might be the D (6 bases). In germline, CDR1 is PRHDT, CDR2 FYEKMQ (reference sequence). V was cut by 3 bases and J by 6 bases, with 13 bases left in between. The CDR3 is 14 amino acids. The CDR3: CASSLQGGWDTQYF. CDR3 bases: TGTGCCAGCAGCTTGCAGGGAGGATGGGATACGCAGTATTTT.

The chain combines TRBV5-1 with TRBJ2-1; the match to TRBD2 covers 13 bases. Trimming at V came to 0 bases and at J to 6 bases, leaving 12 bases not matched to a gene. This CDR3 is 19 amino acids long. Germline CDR1 and CDR2: SGHRS and YFSETQ. CDR3 in amino acids: CASSLARTSGGVTPNEQFF. CDR3 DNA: TGCGCCAGCAGCTTGGCCCGGACTAGCGGGGGAGTCACTCCCAATGAGCAGTTCTTC.

CDR3 coding DNA: TGTGCCAGCAGCTCGATCGACAGGGGTCTCACAGATACGCAGTATTTT. Amino acid sequence: CASSSIDRGLTDTQYF. The chain is built from TRBV5-4 and TRBJ2-3; 8 nucleotides match TRBD1. Germline CDR1 SGHNT, CDR2 YYREEE (reference sequence). This CDR3 has 16 amino acids. Losses at the gene ends were 3 bases for V and 2 bases for J; bases not matched to a gene: 8.

The rearrangement links TRBV7-8 to TRBJ1-2, with 8 bases identical to TRBD1. After removal of 5 bases from V and 4 bases from J, the junction contained 6 bases not matched to a gene. CDR1 is SGHVS and CDR2 is FQNEAQ in the germline V gene. The CDR3 covers 14 residues. CDR3 coding DNA: TGTGCCAGCAGCCTGGCAGGGGGCCTCTATGGCTACACCTTC. Amino acids: CASSLAGGLYGYTF.

The genes are TRBV5-8 and TRBJ1-5; 8 bases are a match to TRBD1. The CDR3 extends over 16 amino acids. V shed 6 bases and J 5 bases; nucleotides not matched to a gene: 13. CDR1 is SGHTS and CDR2 is YDEGEE in the germline V gene. This CDR3 reads CASNGQGGAFDQPQHF. CDR3 bases: TGTGCCAGCAACGGACAGGGAGGGGCGTTTGATCAGCCCCAGCATTTT.

The chain has TRBV27 and TRBJ2-5; no clear D gene. The CDR3 covers 13 residues. Per the germline V gene, CDR1 is MNHEY and CDR2 is SMNVEV (reference sequence). Trimming removed 5 bases at V and 4 bases at J, with 11 bases between. CDR3 DNA sequence: TGTGCCAGCAGTCGAACGCCGGGAGAGACCCAGTACTTC. Translating it yields CASSRTPGETQYF.

The rearrangement uses TRBV7-8 and TRBJ1-5, with TRBD1 identical over 9 bases. Germline CDR1 and CDR2: SGHVS and FQNEAQ. The CDR3 contains 16 residues. J lost 10 bases, V lost 5 bases, and 15 bases had no gene match. The CDR3 DNA sequence: TGTGCCAGCAGCGGAGAGGTACAGGGGGCGATTTTTCCCCAGCATTTT. Protein: CASSGEVQGAIFPQHF.

Of note for this clone: The conserved closing phenylalanine or tryptophan is absent in this CDR3, likely reflecting a read error. Because the CDR3's place on the DNA is in doubt, the DNA is left out and the CDR3 is given as listed by TCRdb. The chain joins TRBV14 to TRBJ1-4; the listed D gene, TRBD1, was not tested against the DNA. Inclusive of both ends, the CDR3 amounts to 11 amino acids. The germline V gene has CDR1 SGHDN and CDR2 FVKESK. CDR3 residues: CASSPGDSGLV.

The J gene is TRBJ2-2, the V gene TRBV10-2; TRBD1 aligns across 7 bases. The CDR3 covers 14 residues. The V and J ends lost 8 bases and 1 base, in that order; junction bases with no gene match: 4. Germline V gene data show CDR1 as WSHSY and CDR2 as SAAADI. In nucleotides, the CDR3 is TGCGCCAGCTCGGGACAGCGGAACACCGGGGAGCTGTTTTTT. Amino acid sequence: CASSGQRNTGELFF.

This chain uses TRBV7-3 with TRBJ2-3, with D unresolved. V was cut by 4 bases and J by 0 bases, with 14 bases left in between. This CDR3 is built from 16 residues. Germline V gene data show CDR1 as SGHTA and CDR2 as FQGTGA. The CDR3 reads CASSSLAATSTDTQYF. CDR3 DNA sequence: TGTGCCAGCAGCTCCTTAGCCGCCACTAGCACAGATACGCAGTATTTT.

The rearrangement uses TRBV7-2 and TRBJ2-7; 12 nucleotides agree with TRBD2. The J segment lost 9 bases and the V segment lost 5 bases, leaving 8 bases of the junction unmatched. The CDR3 has 14 amino acids. Germline V lookup: CDR1 SGHTA, CDR2 FQGNSA. DNA for the CDR3: TGTGCCAGCAGCACTACTAGCGGGGGGTCGTTGCAGTACTTC. As protein: CASSTTSGGSLQYF.

The V gene is TRBV5-1, the J gene TRBJ2-3, with D maybe TRBD1 (5 bases). This CDR3 is built from 16 residues. V was cut by 0 bases and J by 0 bases, with 11 bases left in between. Germline V gene data show CDR1 as SGHRS and CDR2 as YFSETQ. In DNA form, the CDR3 reads TGCGCCAGCAGCTTGGGCAGGGAACGGAGCACAGATACGCAGTATTTT. Protein: CASSLGRERSTDTQYF.

V is TRBV29-1 and J is TRBJ1-2; unclear D gene. Germline CDR1 and CDR2: SQVTM and ANQGSEA. The CDR3 consists of 12 residues. Deletions cut 4 bases from V and 0 bases from J, with 6 bases between. The CDR3 loop is CSVGVANYGYTF. Here the CDR3 DNA reads TGCAGCGTTGGAGTTGCTAACTATGGCTACACCTTC.

This clone came up once. The chain employs TRBV7-2 and TRBJ2-3; possible D gene TRBD1, 6 bases. CDR1 and CDR2 (germline): SGHTA, FQGNSA. Trimming took off 5 bases at V and 0 bases at J, with 12 bases between the two ends. The CDR3 is made up of 15 amino acids. CDR3 loop: CASSRTETSTDTQYF. The CDR3 coding sequence is TGTGCCAGCAGCCGGACAGAGACTAGCACAGATACGCAGTATTTT.

Written as DNA, the CDR3 is TGTGCCAGCAGTTACCTTCGACAAGTCGGCTACACCTTC. As protein: CASSYLRQVGYTF. The rearrangement joins TRBV6-2 or TRBV6-3 to TRBJ1-2; D is ambiguous. Trimming shortened V by 2 bases and J by 8 bases, and 12 bases separated the two germline ends. There are 13 residues in the CDR3. CDR1 and CDR2 from the germline V gene are MNHEY and SVGEGT.

V usage is TRBV6-6 and J usage is TRBJ2-1, with TRBD2 matching over 8 bases. In germline, CDR1 is MNHNY, CDR2 SVGAGI (reference sequence). J gave up 7 bases and V 5 bases, and 16 bases lay outside the gene matches. The CDR3 runs 17 residues. CDR3 residues: CASSLRSGGAVKNEQFF. CDR3 sequence (DNA): TGTGCCAGCAGTCTCAGATCCGGGGGGGCCGTGAAAAATGAGCAGTTCTTC.

This chain uses TRBV7-2 with TRBJ2-2, with 8 bases fitting TRBD1. V lost 1 base, J lost 7 bases, and 5 bases stayed unmatched. In germline, CDR1 is SGHTA, CDR2 FQGNSA. The CDR3 sequence is 15 residues long. The CDR3 sequence is CASSLGQGSGGELFF. The DNA for the CDR3 is TGTGCCAGCAGCTTAGGACAGGGGTCGGGCGGGGAGCTGTTTTTT. The whole variable domain, filled in from reference TRBV7-2 and TRBJ2-2, reads GAGVSQSPSNKVTEKGKDVELRCDPISGHTALYWYRQSLGQGLEFLIYFQGNSAPDKSGLPSDRFSAERTGGSVSTLTIQRTQQEDSAVYLCASSLGQGSGGELFFGEGSRLTVL.

V gene TRBV29-1 combines with J gene TRBJ1-1; D is possibly TRBD1 (6 bases). The V end lost 0 bases, the J end lost 4 bases, and 12 bases lay between the germline ends. Germline lookup yields CDR1 SQVTM and CDR2 ANQGSEA. The CDR3 length is 14 residues. CDR3 in DNA: TGCAGCGTTGAAGAGGTGGGGGCGACCACTGAAGCTTTCTTT. Translation gives CSVEEVGATTEAFF.

This clone has a handful of counts. The rearrangement uses TRBV11-2 and TRBJ2-1, with a tentative D call TRBD1 (5 bases). In germline, CDR1 is SGHAT, CDR2 FQNNGV. CDR3 length: 16 residues. The ends were cut back, 5 bases at V and 3 bases at J, with 17 bases in the middle. The CDR3 reads CASSLTQGLRYNEQFF. The CDR3 bases are TGTGCCAGCAGCCTGACCCAGGGATTGCGCTACAATGAGCAGTTCTTC.

The gene calls are TRBV20-1 and TRBJ2-1, with unresolved D. Germline V gene lookup returns CDR1 DFQATT and CDR2 SNEGSKA (reference sequence). The CDR3 length is 16 residues. Trimming cost V 3 bases and J 1 base, with 16 bases left between them. For the CDR3, the DNA is TGCAGTGCTAGTGAGATGGCCTCAGGATCCTACAATGAGCAGTTCTTC. It encodes CSASEMASGSYNEQFF.

V is TRBV6-1 and J is TRBJ1-2; perhaps TRBD1 as D (6 bases). Looked up from germline, CDR1 is MNHNS and CDR2 is SASEGT. The CDR3 has 14 amino acids. V lost 3 bases, J lost 8 bases, and 16 bases lay in between. The CDR3 protein is CASSEGDKGAGYTF. The CDR3 DNA is TGTGCCAGCAGTGAGGGGGACAAGGGTGCCGGCTACACCTTC.

This rearrangement joins TRBV7-2 to TRBJ2-2, with D hard to call. Germline V gene sequence: CDR1 SGHTA, CDR2 FQGNSA. V was trimmed by 1 base and J by 6 bases, leaving 9 bases between them. The CDR3 is made up of 14 amino acids. Here the CDR3 reads CASSLVAKSGELFF. The CDR3 region has the DNA TGTGCCAGCAGCTTAGTCGCTAAATCCGGGGAGCTGTTTTTT.

The chain links TRBV7-2 to TRBJ1-2, with 9 bases matching TRBD1. V lost 4 bases, J lost 7 bases, and 16 bases stayed unmatched. This CDR3 is 17 amino acids long. Germline CDR1 is SGHTA and CDR2 is FQGNSA. This CDR3 is CASSYTGTGSSRPGYTF. CDR3 nucleotides: TGTGCCAGCAGCTACACCGGGACAGGGTCCTCCCGCCCTGGCTACACCTTC.

J is TRBJ2-1 and V is TRBV5-1; D is unclear. Trimming cost V 4 bases and J 4 bases, with 12 bases left between them. This CDR3 region has 14 residues. The germline V gene encodes CDR1 SGHRS and CDR2 YFSETQ. The CDR3 region has the DNA TGCGCCAGCAGCCCCTCTGGAGTATACAATGAGCAGTTCTTC. The encoded protein is CASSPSGVYNEQFF. The whole variable domain, remainder taken from reference TRBV5-1 and TRBJ2-1, is KAGVTQTPRYLIKTRGQQVTLSCSPISGHRSVSWYQQTPGQGLQFLFEYFSETQRNKGNFPGRFSGRQFSNSRSEMNVSTLELGDSALYLCASSPSGVYNEQFFGPGTRLTVL.